This is a list of T cell receptor beta chains from one sample in a study of cytomegalovirus exposure and HLA in healthy donors. This table comes from immunoSEQ multiplex PCR, and its TCRdb copy is limited to in-frame clones, with some not included. This sample has 85,000 to 100,000 clones, with roughly 86% found just once. Sequenced sample: PBMCs. The receptors here all came from a man aged 25 to 45 in good health and CMV-seropositive. Both conserved end residues are part of each CDR3. A D gene is named only where the DNA matches it firmly. Part of the rows lack a size; the others show once, few, many or a class for expanded clones.

V: TRBV5-1
D: TRBD2
J: TRBJ2-7
size: -
DNA: TGCGCCAGCAGCTTGGTACTAGCGGGAGAATCCTACGAGCAGTACTTC
CDR3: CASSLVLAGESYEQYF

V: TRBV19
D: TRBD1
J: TRBJ2-1
size: -
DNA: TGTGCCAGTAGTGTTCCCGGGACAGCATACAATGAGCAGTTCTTC
CDR3: CASSVPGTAYNEQFF

V: TRBV9
D: -
J: TRBJ2-1
size: -
DNA: TGTGCCAGCAGCGTAGTGGGGACAAAAGGCTCCTACAATGAGCAGTTCTTC
CDR3: CASSVVGTKGSYNEQFF

V: TRBV19
D: TRBD2
J: TRBJ2-1
size: -
DNA: TGTGCCAGTACTTCCGGGACTAGCGGGAGTTCCAATGAGCAGTTCTTC
CDR3: CASTSGTSGSSNEQFF

V: TRBV9
D: -
J: TRBJ1-1
size: -
DNA: TGTGCCAGCAGCGTAGCGGAGACTATGAACACTGAAGCTTTCTTT
CDR3: CASSVAETMNTEAFF

V: TRBV28
D: -
J: TRBJ1-5
size: -
DNA: TGTGCCAGCAGAAATTGGCCCCTCGATCAGCCCCAGCATTTT
CDR3: CASRNWPLDQPQHF

V: TRBV29-1
D: TRBD1
J: TRBJ1-1
size: -
DNA: TGCAGCGTTAATACAGGGGGTGGGGGCACTGAAGCTTTCTTT
CDR3: CSVNTGGGGTEAFF

V: TRBV27
D: -
J: TRBJ2-1
size: -
DNA: TGTGCCAGCAGTTTAGGCGGTACCTACAATGAGCAGTTCTTC
CDR3: CASSLGGTYNEQFF

V: TRBV2
D: -
J: TRBJ1-3
size: -
DNA: TGTGCCAGCAGAGCTGTAGGAAACACCATATATTTT
CDR3: CASRAVGNTIYF

V: TRBV28
D: TRBD1
J: TRBJ1-1
size: -
DNA: TGTGCCAGCAGTTTTGGAGCGACAGGGGGGGGCACTGAAGCTTTCTTT
CDR3: CASSFGATGGGTEAFF

V: TRBV10-1
D: -
J: TRBJ2-5
size: -
DNA: TGCGCCAGCAGTGAAGGATTAGGGGGTCAAGAGACCCAGTACTTC
CDR3: CASSEGLGGQETQYF

V: TRBV25-1
D: -
J: TRBJ2-2
size: -
DNA: TGTGCCAGCAGTCCCCCCCTAGGGGTTGGGGCCGGGGAGCTGTTTTTT
CDR3: CASSPPLGVGAGELFF

V: TRBV5-1
D: -
J: TRBJ1-4
size: few
DNA: TGCGCCAGCAGCTTCGAGCGGGAAAAACTGTTTTTT
CDR3: CASSFEREKLFF

V: TRBV6-4
D: -
J: TRBJ2-1
size: few
DNA: TGTGCCAGCTCTGGAGGAGCATCGAATGAGCAGTTCTTC
CDR3: CASSGGASNEQFF

V: TRBV7-2
D: -
J: TRBJ1-4
size: -
DNA: TGTGCCAGCAGCTTAGCGCTGGCGGGGGGGGAAAAACTGTTTTTT
CDR3: CASSLALAGGEKLFF

V: TRBV15
D: -
J: TRBJ1-6
size: once
DNA: TGTGCCACCAGCCCCCTGGGGGCTAATTCACCCCTCCACTTT
CDR3: CATSPLGANSPLHF

V: TRBV4-1
D: TRBD2
J: TRBJ2-7
size: -
DNA: TGCGCCAGCAGCCAAGATCTTAACAGCGGGAGTTGGGGTATGTACGAGCAGTACTTC
CDR3: CASSQDLNSGSWGMYEQYF

V: TRBV7-3
D: -
J: TRBJ2-7
size: -
DNA: TGTGCCAGCAGCTTAACTCCGTCCTTGGACAACCCCTACGAGCAGTACTTC
CDR3: CASSLTPSLDNPYEQYF

V: TRBV29-1
D: -
J: TRBJ2-1
size: -
DNA: TGCAGCGTTACGGGAGTAACCTACAATGAGCAGTTCTTC
CDR3: CSVTGVTYNEQFF

V: TRBV28
D: -
J: TRBJ2-7
size: medium-sized
DNA: TGTGCCACTTGCCCTGAAGGGGTGTTCTACGAGCAGTACTTC
CDR3: CATCPEGVFYEQYF

V: TRBV9
D: TRBD1
J: TRBJ1-1
size: -
DNA: TGTGCCAGCAGCGTAGGGGACAGGGGGCGACTGGGCACTGAAGCTTTCTTT
CDR3: CASSVGDRGRLGTEAFF